The source of this T cell receptor beta chain is a study of regulatory T cells in long-lasting Graves disease. This clonotype turned up a few times. The target antigen is unknown. The CDR3 contains 16 residues. Per the germline V gene, CDR1 is MNHNS and CDR2 is SASEGT. Between the trimmed V and J ends, which lost 7 bases and 5 bases, there was a span of 20 bases. In building TCR beta libraries, iRepertoire HTBI primers were used together with Arm-PCR of CDR3 regions. TCRdb reprocessed the multiplex PCR reads via MiXCR and lists one record per CDR3 protein. The data show fewer than 450,000 distinct CDR3 sequences, with around 21% seen just once and less than 25% held by the top ten. Specified time point: persistent/refractory GD, antithyroid drugs over 5 years with positive TRAb. PBMC RNA served as the TCR library source. Broader study findings: Persistent disease preferred TRBV28, TRBJ1-2 and TRBJ2-5.

This clonotype was obtained from a female donor with Graves disease. Material: peripheral blood mononuclear cells (PBMCs), obtained when the disease was refractory, from a patient treated with antithyroid drugs. The chain links TRBV6-1 to TRBJ2-2; a possible D gene is TRBD2 (6 bases). DNA of the CDR3: TGTGCCAGCACCACCTTCGGGACTCGGCGGACCGGGGAGCTGTTTTTT. Encoded protein: CASTTFGTRRTGELFF.